These 15 T cell receptor beta chains originate from one sample sequenced in a study of T cell responses to AZD1222 COVID-19 vaccine. Method: immunoSEQ multiplex PCR; TCRdb's copy keeps in-frame clones and lacks some. In the table there are around 160,000 clones, 94% of which are singletons. The specimen comprised peripheral blood, sampled on day 0 of AZD1222 vaccination. Every receptor here comes from an adult in good health.

The V call is TRBV19, the J call TRBJ1-3, with D possibly matching TRBD1 (5 bases). The CDR3 consists of 14 residues. CDR1 and CDR2 from the germline V gene are LNHDA and SQIVND (reference sequence). V shed 6 bases and J shed 4 bases, with 13 bases lying between them. The DNA of the CDR3 is TGTGCCAGTAGAATATCAGGGTCGGGAAACACCATATATTTT. Its translation is CASRISGSGNTIYF.

This sequence joins TRBV7-9 and TRBJ2-1; 7 nucleotides match TRBD2. Per germline, CDR1 SEHNR and CDR2 FQNEAQ (reference sequence). CDR3 size: 13 residues. After removal of 1 base from V and 7 bases from J, the junction contained 1 base not matched to a gene. The CDR3 DNA follows: TGTGCCAGCAGCTTAGTGCGGGAGAATGAGCAGTTCTTC. Amino acid sequence: CASSLVRENEQFF.

The chain couples TRBV7-2 to TRBJ2-2; 7 nucleotides match TRBD1. Losses at the gene ends were 2 bases for V and 2 bases for J; bases not matched to a gene: 5. Germline values: CDR1 SGHTA, CDR2 FQGNSA. The CDR3 extends over 16 amino acids. The chain's CDR3 is CASSLFGTVNTGELFF. Here the CDR3 DNA reads TGTGCCAGCAGCTTATTCGGGACAGTTAACACCGGGGAGCTGTTTTTT.

The chain carries TRBV29-1 and TRBJ2-7; D perhaps matches TRBD2 (6 bases). The V gene's germline CDR1 is SQVTM and CDR2 ANQGSEA. Trimming pared 7 bases from V and 5 bases from J, leaving 12 bases between. The CDR3 covers 11 residues. The CDR3 sequence: CSGGESHEQYF. CDR3 in DNA: TGCAGCGGGGGGGAGTCCCACGAGCAGTACTTC.

Regarding this clone: Other nucleotide sequences from this sample produce the same CDR3. The gene calls are TRBV11-2 and TRBJ1-5; weak D call: TRBD1 (5 bases). CDR1 is SGHAT, CDR2 FQNNGV, per germline. CDR3 length equals 15 residues. The V end lost 2 bases, the J end lost 2 bases, and 10 bases lay between the germline ends. The CDR3 sequence: CASSLRGSGNQPQHF. The CDR3, as DNA: TGTGCCAGCAGCTTAAGGGGTTCCGGCAATCAGCCCCAGCATTTT. The whole variable domain, filled in from reference TRBV11-2 and TRBJ1-5, reads EAGVAQSPRYKIIEKRQSVAFWCNPISGHATLYWYQQILGQGPKLLIQFQNNGVVDDSQLPKDRFSAERLKGVDSTLKIQPAKLEDSAVYLCASSLRGSGNQPQHFGDGTRLSIL.

V gene TRBV7-9 combines with J gene TRBJ1-2; D gene uncertain. Trimming stripped 5 bases from V and 6 bases from J, with 13 bases between. Germline V gene data show CDR1 as SEHNR and CDR2 as FQNEAQ (reference sequence). This CDR3 region has 13 residues. The CDR3 region is CASSPNRGNGYTF. The CDR3 bases are TGTGCCAGCAGCCCTAATCGAGGCAATGGCTACACCTTC.

As for this clone: In the same sample, other DNA sequences code for this CDR3. V usage is TRBV6-4 and J usage is TRBJ2-2; D not certain. This CDR3 is built from 13 residues. V dropped 0 bases and J dropped 4 bases, with 3 bases sitting between them. Per the germline V gene, CDR1 is MRHNA and CDR2 is SNTAGT. The CDR3 bases are TGTGCCAGCAGTGACTCGGGCACCGGGGAGCTGTTTTTT. Its protein is CASSDSGTGELFF.

V usage is TRBV12-3 or TRBV12-4 and J usage is TRBJ1-2; D may be TRBD1 (6 bases). V was cut by 6 bases and J by 8 bases, with 16 bases left in between. The CDR3 loop spans 13 amino acids. CDR3 in DNA: TGTGCCAGCAGGACAGAGGGGGAAGGGGGCTACACCTTC. Amino acid sequence: CASRTEGEGGYTF.

The gene calls are TRBV19 and TRBJ1-3, with D possibly being TRBD1 (6 bases). The germline V gene encodes CDR1 LNHDA and CDR2 SQIVND (reference sequence). Between the trimmed V and J ends, which lost 5 bases and 0 bases, there was a span of 11 bases. The CDR3 loop spans 15 amino acids. The CDR3 sequence is CASSFQGYSGNTIYF. For the CDR3, the DNA is TGTGCCAGTAGTTTTCAGGGGTACTCTGGAAACACCATATATTTT.

The V gene is TRBV12-3 or TRBV12-4, the J gene TRBJ2-2; D tentatively reads TRBD1 or TRBD2 (5 bases each). Trimming took off 3 bases at V and 7 bases at J, with 9 bases between the two ends. The CDR3 is 13 amino acids. Written as DNA, the CDR3 is TGTGCCAGCAGTTTGGGGGTCGTCGGGGAGCTGTTTTTT. Translated, it gives CASSLGVVGELFF.

This chain connects TRBV19 to TRBJ1-1; D is unclear. Germline CDR1 and CDR2: LNHDA and SQIVND (reference sequence). Trimming took 4 bases from V and 10 from J, leaving 16 bases between them. This CDR3 spans 13 amino acids. CDR3 bases: TGTGCCAGTAGTAGTGGGGAGCGGGGTGTAGCTTTCTTT. The encoded protein is CASSSGERGVAFF.

A word on this clone: Its ends do not fully match the called genes, so a read error is possible. The chain uses TRBV7-9 and TRBJ2-5, with a possible D match to TRBD2 (6 bases). Germline loops: CDR1 SEHNR, CDR2 FQNEAQ (reference sequence). This CDR3 comprises 13 residues. Here the CDR3 DNA reads TGTGCCAGCAGCCTAGCGTATTCAGAGACCCAGTACTTC. Amino acid sequence: CASSLAYSETQYF.

The rearrangement uses TRBV5-1 and TRBJ2-5; D possibly corresponds to TRBD2 (6 bases). The CDR3 extends over 17 amino acids. Per germline, CDR1 SGHRS and CDR2 YFSETQ. The germline V and J ends were trimmed by 5 bases and 1 base, with 21 bases remaining between them. In nucleotides, the CDR3 is TGCGCCAGCAGAGGGCGGGAACCCAATTTCTTCCAAGAGACCCAGTACTTC. Protein product: CASRGREPNFFQETQYF. Looking up the rest from reference TRBV5-1 and TRBJ2-5 gives the full variable domain: KAGVTQTPRYLIKTRGQQVTLSCSPISGHRSVSWYQQTPGQGLQFLFEYFSETQRNKGNFPGRFSGRQFSNSRSEMNVSTLELGDSALYLCASRGREPNFFQETQYFGPGTRLLVL.

The J gene is TRBJ1-2, the V gene TRBV28; D is ambiguous. Germline V gene data show CDR1 as MDHEN and CDR2 as SYDVKM. Deletions cut 5 bases from V and 4 bases from J, with 14 bases between. The CDR3 totals 14 residues. The CDR3: CASSLARGPYGYTF. CDR3 nucleotide sequence: TGTGCCAGCAGTCTAGCCCGAGGACCCTATGGCTACACCTTC.

The V and J genes are TRBV19 and TRBJ1-1; TRBD1 is a possible D gene (6 bases). The ends were cut back, 7 bases at V and 1 base at J, with 13 bases in the middle. Germline V gene data show CDR1 as LNHDA and CDR2 as SQIVND (reference sequence). The CDR3 covers 14 residues. In DNA, the CDR3 is TGTGCCAGTACGGGGGGCTACACGAACACTGAAGCTTTCTTT. Protein sequence: CASTGGYTNTEAFF.